What follows are 19 T cell receptor beta chains derived from one specimen sequenced in a study of blood T cell repertoires in COVID-19 (dated by TCRdb to the early 2020s). Receptor libraries were prepared by the immunoSEQ multiplex PCR assay. As stored in TCRdb, this immuneACCESS dataset retains in-frame rearrangements with V and J assigned. A fraction of the clones does not appear; measured against another copy, unresolved V genes explain less than half of the discrepancy, and the remainder lacks a known reason. The table for this sample lists around 310,000 clones; nearly 90% of them were counted only once. The top ten clonotypes cover around 0.97% of the sample. Sequenced input: peripheral blood. These receptors were taken from a woman between 40 and 50 years old with COVID-19, enrolled during active disease.

Worth noting for this clone: An end of the junction does not agree with germline; a read error may underlie this. The J gene is TRBJ2-1, the V gene TRBV7-7, with 12 positions matching TRBD2. Germline CDR1 SSHAT, CDR2 FNYEAQ (reference sequence). The length of the CDR3 is 15 residues. The CDR3 protein is CASSLGTSGGHEQFF. DNA of the CDR3: TGTGCTAGCAGCTTAGGCACTAGCGGGGGGCATGAGCAGTTCTTC.

There are a few counts of this clone. The genes are TRBV19 and TRBJ2-1, with 9 bases matching TRBD1. CDR1 LNHDA and CDR2 SQIVND come from the germline V gene (reference sequence). Trimming took 6 bases from V and 10 from J; bases not matched to a gene: 10. The CDR3 runs 14 residues. CDR3 coding DNA: TGTGCCAGTAGACCGGACAGGGGCCTTCAAGAGCAGTTCTTC. As protein: CASRPDRGLQEQFF.

The chain links TRBV19 to TRBJ2-3; TRBD2 matches at 14 bases. This CDR3 is built from 16 residues. The germline V gene encodes CDR1 LNHDA and CDR2 SQIVND (reference sequence). V gave up 6 bases and J gave up 3 bases; unmatched junction bases: 5. In nucleotides, the CDR3 is TGTGCCAGTAGAGCCGGGACTAGCGGGAGAACAGATACGCAGTATTTT. Protein sequence: CASRAGTSGRTDTQYF.

The chain carries TRBV5-1 and TRBJ2-3, with D unclear. CDR3 length: 13 residues. Deletions cut 5 bases from V and 0 bases from J, with 7 bases between. Germline V CDR1 and CDR2: SGHRS, YFSETQ. CDR3 sequence (DNA): TGCGCCAGCAGACCGACTAGCACAGATACGCAGTATTTT. Translated: CASRPTSTDTQYF.

The rearrangement uses TRBV27 and TRBJ1-5, with unresolved D. Between the trimmed V and J ends, which lost 6 bases and 6 bases, there was a span of 12 bases. The CDR3 spans 13 residues. Germline CDR1 reads MNHEY; CDR2 reads SMNVEV (reference sequence). The CDR3 protein is CASRGGRAQPQHF. CDR3 bases: TGTGCCAGCAGGGGAGGTAGGGCTCAGCCCCAGCATTTT.

The V call is TRBV5-1, the J call TRBJ2-1; D gene unclear. Trimming left V 0 bases short and J 0 bases short, with 10 bases between. Germline values: CDR1 SGHRS, CDR2 YFSETQ. The CDR3 contains 16 residues. The CDR3, as DNA: TGCGCCAGCAGCTTGGGTCGAGTGAGCTCCTACAATGAGCAGTTCTTC. This codes for CASSLGRVSSYNEQFF.

V gene TRBV5-1 combines with J gene TRBJ1-4; D is perhaps TRBD1 (6 bases). The CDR3 sequence is 14 residues long. CDR1 is SGHRS, CDR2 YFSETQ, per germline. V was clipped by 7 bases and J by 5 bases, with 15 bases between them. CDR3 region: CASSETGRNEKLFF. DNA of the CDR3: TGCGCCAGCTCGGAAACAGGGAGAAATGAAAAACTGTTTTTT.

CDR3 coding DNA: TGTGCCAGCCTCGACACAACCTCTGGAAACACCATATATTTT. Protein: CASLDTTSGNTIYF. This chain links TRBV13 with TRBJ1-3; D is uncertain. There are 14 residues in the CDR3. Per the germline V gene, CDR1 is PRHDT and CDR2 is FYEKMQ (reference sequence). Trimming stripped 8 bases from V and 0 bases from J, with 11 bases between.

The J gene is TRBJ1-4, the V gene TRBV7-9, with 7 bases identical to TRBD1. The V gene's germline CDR1 is SEHNR and CDR2 FQNEAQ (reference sequence). There are 14 residues in the CDR3. The ends lost 2 bases at V and 5 bases at J; junction bases unmatched: 2. The CDR3 coding sequence is TGTGCCAGCAGCTTAACGACAGGGAATGAAAAACTGTTTTTT. Its translation is CASSLTTGNEKLFF.

This chain uses TRBV5-5 with TRBJ2-7, with 7 bases matching TRBD1. Trimming at V came to 2 bases and at J to 0 bases, leaving 5 bases not matched to a gene. This CDR3 is 15 amino acids long. Germline values: CDR1 SGHKS, CDR2 YYEKEE (reference sequence). The CDR3 spells CASSLQQGSSYEQYF. The DNA for the CDR3 is TGTGCCAGCAGCTTACAACAGGGGAGCTCCTACGAGCAGTACTTC.

The chain joins TRBV5-4 to TRBJ1-1; TRBD1 is a possible D gene (6 bases). The CDR3 extends over 14 amino acids. Trimming took 7 bases from V and 3 from J, leaving 16 bases between them. The germline V gene has CDR1 SGHNT and CDR2 YYREEE (reference sequence). CDR3 amino acids: CASRAGGADTEAFF. In DNA, the CDR3 is TGTGCCAGCCGGGCGGGGGGCGCGGACACTGAAGCTTTCTTT.

V is TRBV3-1 (or the pseudogene TRBV3-2) and J is TRBJ2-1, with no clear D. V was clipped by 1 base and J by 6 bases, with 4 bases between them. This CDR3 is 12 amino acids long. Per the germline V gene, CDR1 is LGHDT and CDR2 is YNNKEL (reference sequence). The CDR3 region has the DNA TGTGCCAGCAGCCAAGCTAGCAATGAGCAGTTCTTC. Translation gives CASSQASNEQFF.

The chain couples TRBV10-3 to TRBJ2-3, with 8 bases identical to TRBD2. The ends lost 10 bases at V and 2 bases at J; junction bases unmatched: 11. The CDR3 runs to 15 residues. From germline, CDR1 is ENHRY and CDR2 SYGVKD. CDR3 amino acids: CATTTGGTSTDTQYF. The CDR3 region has the DNA TGTGCCACAACGACGGGGGGGACCTCCACAGATACGCAGTATTTT.

The CDR3 spells CASSIGTGTGVREQFF. The CDR3 nucleotides are TGCGCCAGCAGCATCGGAACCGGGACAGGGGTAAGGGAGCAGTTCTTC. V and J are TRBV5-1 and TRBJ2-1; TRBD1 matches 10 bases. CDR1 and CDR2 from the germline V gene are SGHRS and YFSETQ. The CDR3 consists of 16 residues. V shed 4 bases, J shed 10 bases, and the junction held 14 bases outside the gene matches.

This chain uses TRBV7-2 with TRBJ1-1; 7 positions match TRBD1. Germline assignment: CDR1 SGHTA and CDR2 FQGNSA. Losses at the gene ends were 1 base for V and 6 bases for J; bases not matched to a gene: 2. This CDR3 has 13 residues. CDR3 loop: CASSLGGGSEAFF. The CDR3 DNA follows: TGTGCCAGCAGCTTAGGAGGGGGCTCTGAAGCTTTCTTT.

V and J are TRBV28 and TRBJ1-2; D perhaps matches TRBD1 (6 bases). Germline V gene data show CDR1 as MDHEN and CDR2 as SYDVKM. Trimming took 1 base from V and 4 from J, leaving 13 bases between them. This CDR3 is built from 15 residues. DNA of the CDR3: TGTGCCAGCAGTTTATTTACAGGGCGGTCCTATGGCTACACCTTC. Amino acids: CASSLFTGRSYGYTF.

The count of this clone is one. The V gene is TRBV28, the J gene TRBJ2-2, with 10 bases fitting TRBD1. The CDR3 length is 14 residues. The germline CDR1 and CDR2 sequences are MDHEN and SYDVKM. V shed 9 bases and J 3 bases; nucleotides not matched to a gene: 4. CDR3 nucleotides: TGTGCCAGTACCGGGACAGGGGACACCGGGGAGCTGTTTTTT. Translation gives CASTGTGDTGELFF.

The V gene is TRBV28, the J gene TRBJ1-4; 7 bases are shared with TRBD1. V lost 5 bases, J lost 8 bases, and 8 bases stayed unmatched. CDR3 length equals 14 residues. The V gene's germline CDR1 is MDHEN and CDR2 SYDVKM. CDR3 DNA sequence: TGTGCCAGCAGTCAGGGGACAGTAGACGAAAAACTGTTTTTT. Its protein product is CASSQGTVDEKLFF.

The sample holds one count of this clone. The V gene is TRBV27, the J gene TRBJ1-5; D is perhaps TRBD1 (5 bases). The CDR3 has 12 residues. Trimming pared 6 bases from V and 7 bases from J, leaving 10 bases between. The germline V gene has CDR1 MNHEY and CDR2 SMNVEV (reference sequence). CDR3: CASSRAAQPQHF. CDR3 coding DNA: TGTGCCAGCAGCAGGGCGGCGCAGCCCCAGCATTTT.